The 14 T cell receptor beta chains given below trace back to one sample, sequenced in a study of identical twins. TCRdb re-called the 5' RACE reads through MiXCR, storing one row per CDR3 protein. The sample carries roughly 280,000 distinct CDR3 sequences, 8% to 9.5% recorded once. The same data also contributed to another study, on yellow fever vaccine responses in identical twins.

Sequencing used CD8+ T cells sorted from blood. The receptors shown here come from a woman under 30 in good health.

This clonotype was recorded at least ten times. This chain uses TRBV12-3 or TRBV12-4 with TRBJ2-3; no definite D call. The CDR3 has 14 amino acids. V lost 5 bases and J lost 2, with 11 bases in between. The CDR3 reads CASSPRTVTDTQYF. CDR3 DNA: TGTGCCAGCAGTCCCCGGACGGTCACAGATACGCAGTATTTT.

A remark on this clonotype: One base away lies a much larger clone, so this may be a sequencing read error. CDR3 sequence (DNA): TGTGCCATCAGGGACGGAAACACTGAAGCTTTCTTT. It yields the protein CAIRDGNTEAFF. This chain connects TRBV10-3 to TRBJ1-1, with D unclear. Germline values: CDR1 ENHRY, CDR2 SYGVKD. V was cut by 6 bases and J by 2 bases, with 7 bases left in between. This CDR3 is built from 12 residues.

This clonotype showed up just a few times. V usage is TRBV7-9 and J usage is TRBJ2-1; D gene ambiguous. Germline loops: CDR1 SEHNR, CDR2 FQNEAQ (reference sequence). V was shortened by 4 bases and J by 7 bases, with 8 bases between the two germline ends. This CDR3 spans 12 amino acids. CDR3 DNA: TGTGCCAGCAGCTCAACCTTGAATGAGCAGTTCTTC. As protein: CASSSTLNEQFF. Together with reference TRBV7-9 and TRBJ2-1, the CDR3 gives the full variable domain: DTGVSQNPRHKITKRGQNVTFRCDPISEHNRLYWYRQTLGQGPEFLTYFQNEAQLEKSRLLSDRFSAERPKGSFSTLEIQRTEQGDSAMYLCASSSTLNEQFFGPGTRLTVL.

This clonotype was detected many times. The rearrangement uses TRBV20-1 and TRBJ2-7; TRBD2 matches at 8 bases. The CDR3 extends over 14 amino acids. Losses at the gene ends were 3 bases for V and 1 base for J; bases not matched to a gene: 5. Looked up from germline, CDR1 is DFQATT and CDR2 is SNEGSKA (reference sequence). The chain's CDR3 is CSARGLVVSYEQYF. DNA for the CDR3: TGCAGTGCTAGGGGACTAGTTGTGTCCTACGAGCAGTACTTC.

This chain joins TRBV12-3 or TRBV12-4 and TRBJ2-4, with D hard to call. CDR3 length: 15 residues. V shed 5 bases and J shed 5 bases, with 16 bases lying between them. The CDR3 sequence is CASSLAFGVENIQYF. CDR3 DNA sequence: TGTGCCAGCAGTCTGGCGTTTGGGGTCGAAAACATTCAGTACTTC.

This clonotype occurred many times. The V gene is TRBV6-2 or TRBV6-3, the J gene TRBJ2-1, with a weak D call TRBD1 (6 bases). Germline CDR1 reads MNHEY; CDR2 reads SVGEGT. This CDR3 region has 16 residues. V lost 0 bases and J lost 4, with 13 bases in between. In nucleotides, the CDR3 is TGTGCCAGCAGTTACTCGGTACAGGGAGAATACAATGAGCAGTTCTTC. This encodes CASSYSVQGEYNEQFF.

This chain connects TRBV2 to TRBJ2-1, with D possibly being TRBD2 (5 bases). The CDR3 has 15 amino acids. Trimming removed 2 bases from V and 8 bases from J, with 16 bases in between. CDR1 is SNHLY, CDR2 FYNNEI, per germline. Here the CDR3 reads CASSERAGIGYEQFF. The CDR3 DNA follows: TGTGCCAGCAGTGAAAGGGCGGGTATCGGATATGAGCAGTTCTTC.

This clonotype was picked up many times. This sequence joins TRBV12-3 or TRBV12-4 and TRBJ2-5, with TRBD1 matching 7 bases. The V segment lost 1 base and the J segment 0 bases; nucleotides outside the gene matches: 2. The CDR3 contains 15 residues. This CDR3 is CASSLVDRDQETQYF. CDR3 sequence (DNA): TGTGCCAGCAGTTTAGTCGACAGGGACCAAGAGACCCAGTACTTC.

This clonotype was observed at least ten times. V and J are TRBV12-3 or TRBV12-4 and TRBJ2-7; weak D call: TRBD1 (6 bases). The CDR3 runs to 13 residues. Between the trimmed V and J ends, which lost 8 bases and 2 bases, there was a span of 13 bases. The DNA of the CDR3 is TGTGCCAGCCGCTCCGGGACAACCTACGAGCAGTACTTC. Translation: CASRSGTTYEQYF.

This chain connects TRBV6-2 or TRBV6-3 to TRBJ2-5; D is ambiguous. The CDR3 runs 13 residues. The germline V and J ends were trimmed by 6 bases and 5 bases, with 13 bases remaining between them. From germline, CDR1 is MNHEY and CDR2 SVGEGT. The CDR3 loop reads CASSQTLAETQYF. CDR3 coding DNA: TGTGCCAGCAGCCAGACCCTTGCCGAGACCCAGTACTTC.

The genes are TRBV4-3 and TRBJ2-1, with 7 bases that match TRBD1. The CDR3 totals 16 residues. V lost 0 bases, J lost 3 bases, and 5 bases stayed unmatched. Germline CDR1 reads LGHNA; CDR2 reads YSLEER. The CDR3 loop reads CASSQETGMGYNEQFF. CDR3 coding DNA: TGCGCCAGCAGCCAAGAGACAGGGATGGGCTACAATGAGCAGTTCTTC.

In this sample, this clonotype turned up a few times. The chain uses TRBV7-9 and TRBJ2-5; D is undetermined. Trimming removed 4 bases at V and 5 bases at J, with 5 bases between. The CDR3 has 11 amino acids. The germline V gene has CDR1 SEHNR and CDR2 FQNEAQ (reference sequence). The CDR3, as DNA: TGTGCCAGCAGCTCGGACGAGACCCAGTACTTC. Its protein is CASSSDETQYF.

The table lists this clonotype with a few counts. The V gene is TRBV11-2, the J gene TRBJ2-3; a weak D match, TRBD2 (5 bases). V lost 0 bases, J lost 0 bases, and 7 bases lay in between. The CDR3 contains 15 residues. The germline gives CDR1 SGHAT, CDR2 FQNNGV. CDR3 in amino acids: CASSLDPGSTDTQYF. CDR3 nucleotides: TGTGCCAGCAGCTTAGACCCGGGGAGCACAGATACGCAGTATTTT.

The chain couples TRBV20-1 to TRBJ1-2, with D unclear. CDR1 and CDR2 (germline): DFQATT, SNEGSKA (reference sequence). This CDR3 contains 15 residues. Trimming took 1 base from V and 4 from J, leaving 16 bases between them. This CDR3 is CSARGGSSALYGYTF. The CDR3 region has the DNA TGCAGTGCTAGAGGAGGATCCTCGGCTCTCTATGGCTACACCTTC.